This T cell receptor beta chain stems from a study of T-cell memory formation after mild COVID-19 (dated by TCRdb to the early 2020s). Concerning the study at large: TCR sequence clusters from the two donors were found to be largely donor specific. Longitudinal TCRalpha and TCRbeta repertoire sequencing tracked T-cell clones expanding and contracting after mild COVID-19 in two donors. Two young, previously healthy adult volunteers made up the cohort, one male and one female.

PBMCs were isolated by Ficoll-Paque density gradient centrifugation. Reading the germline V gene gives CDR1 ENHRY and CDR2 SYGVKD. The CDR3 runs 15 residues from the cysteine to the phenylalanine. The DNA shown is the 45-base CDR3, in frame from base 1. On this clonotype itself: Its recognized antigen is unknown. One junction end disagrees with the germline gene, perhaps due to a read error.

Sequencing was carried out with an Illumina NovaSeq 6000. Using 5'RACE with constant-segment primers, TCRalpha and TCRbeta cDNA libraries were constructed, with sample barcodes and unique molecular identifiers added in the process. RNA was extracted from every sample with Trizol reagent. Libraries were amplified in two PCR steps, with a second sample barcode and Illumina TruSeq adapters added in the second step. Libraries were sequenced on an Illumina NovaSeq with 2 x 150 bp paired-end reads. Per the source publication's procedure: Reads were demultiplexed and collapsed into UMI-guided consensus sequences with migec v1.2.7. With mixcr v2.1.11, UMI consensuses were aligned to TRA and TRB V and J templates and assembled into clonotypes. Clonotypes were classified as expanded or contracted when called significant by both edgeR and NoisET, with noise models trained on biological replicates. For edgeR calls, a false discovery rate-adjusted p below 0.01 and a log2 fold-change threshold of 1 were applied. As an exploratory analysis of dynamics, max-normalized trajectories of the 1000 most abundant clonotypes were examined by PCA with hierarchical clustering. Each responding clone was given a CD4 or CD8 phenotype based on the CD4+ and CD8+ repertoires, which had been sequenced separately. Starting from the raw public reads, TCRdb applied fastp trimming at Q25, assembled clones with MiXCR and retained in-frame beta chains. Each CDR3 protein gets just one entry, which takes the most common genes and DNA from the rows behind it. The V and J calls come from TCRdb's annotation, not from the publication. The sample table holds about 110,000 distinct CDR3 sequences, of which 22% were seen once. The ten largest clonotypes hold approximately 40% of the sample.

The paper's findings and limits, for the study overall: Contracting CD4+ clones were located mainly in the CM and EM memory subsets, whereas CD8+ clones were found to be enriched in EMRA. From day 15 to 85, contracting clones showed balanced CD4/CD8 phenotypes, whereas a second wave of clones that expanded from day 15 to 37 leaned towards CD4+. Some responding clones were detected in pre-infection memory, which suggested that pre-existing cross-reactive memory T cells had joined the SARS-CoV-2 response. The second-wave clones that peaked on day 37 were not confirmed to be SARS-CoV-2 specific. The study included only two mild cases, and larger cohorts that include severe cases with pre-infection samples were judged to be necessary.

The chain is encoded by TRBV10-3 joined to TRBJ2-3; 9 central nucleotides agree with TRBD2. The material sequenced was PBMCs or a T cell subset sorted from them (not recorded which). The receptor's source is a young man who had mild COVID-19 (a few samples of this study predate the infection). The sample titles of this study are shuffled in the database, so cell type and time point are left out; the donor was told from shared clones. The encoded CDR3 is CAINERGAWADTQYF. The bases read TGTGCCATCAATGAGCGGGGGGCCTGGGCAGATACGCAGTATTTT.